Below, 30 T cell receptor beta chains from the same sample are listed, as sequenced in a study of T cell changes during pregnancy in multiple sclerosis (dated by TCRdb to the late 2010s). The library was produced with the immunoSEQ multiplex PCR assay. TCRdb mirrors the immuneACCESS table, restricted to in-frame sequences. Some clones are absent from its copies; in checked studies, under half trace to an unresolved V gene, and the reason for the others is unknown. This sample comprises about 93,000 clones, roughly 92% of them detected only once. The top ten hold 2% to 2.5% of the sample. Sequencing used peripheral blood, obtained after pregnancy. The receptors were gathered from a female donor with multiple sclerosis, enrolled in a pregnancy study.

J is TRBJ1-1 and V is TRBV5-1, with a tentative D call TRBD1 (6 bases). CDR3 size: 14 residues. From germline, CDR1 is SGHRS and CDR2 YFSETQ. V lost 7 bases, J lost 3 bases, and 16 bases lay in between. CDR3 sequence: CASGKGGADTEAFF. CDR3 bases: TGCGCCAGCGGGAAGGGGGGGGCGGACACTGAAGCTTTCTTT.

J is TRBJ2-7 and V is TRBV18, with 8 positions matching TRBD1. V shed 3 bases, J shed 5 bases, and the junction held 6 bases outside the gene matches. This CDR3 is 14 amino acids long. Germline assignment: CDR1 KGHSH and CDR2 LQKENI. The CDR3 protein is CASSPVRGPNEQYF. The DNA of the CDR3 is TGTGCCAGCTCACCGGTCAGGGGGCCTAACGAGCAGTACTTC.

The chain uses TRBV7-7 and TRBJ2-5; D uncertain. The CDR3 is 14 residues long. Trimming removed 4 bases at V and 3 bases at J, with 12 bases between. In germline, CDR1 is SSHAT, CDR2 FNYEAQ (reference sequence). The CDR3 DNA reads TGTGCCAGCAGCTCCCACTTCCGGGAAGAGACCCAGTACTTC. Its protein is CASSSHFREETQYF.

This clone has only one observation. This chain's CDR3 is CASSLGTGETDSNQPQHF. The DNA of the CDR3 is TGTGCCAGCAGCCTAGGGACAGGGGAGACAGATAGCAATCAGCCCCAGCATTTT. The chain combines TRBV7-9 with TRBJ1-5, with 10 positions matching TRBD1. CDR1 is SEHNR and CDR2 is FQNEAQ in the germline V gene (reference sequence). Trimming removed 5 bases from V and 0 bases from J; junction bases left unmatched: 10. CDR3 length equals 18 residues.

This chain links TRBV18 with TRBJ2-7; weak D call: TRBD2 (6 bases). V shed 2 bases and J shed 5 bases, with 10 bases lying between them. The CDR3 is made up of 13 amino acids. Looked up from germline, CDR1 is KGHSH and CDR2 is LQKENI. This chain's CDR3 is CASSPWTTHEQYF. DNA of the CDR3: TGTGCCAGCTCACCATGGACTACCCACGAGCAGTACTTC.

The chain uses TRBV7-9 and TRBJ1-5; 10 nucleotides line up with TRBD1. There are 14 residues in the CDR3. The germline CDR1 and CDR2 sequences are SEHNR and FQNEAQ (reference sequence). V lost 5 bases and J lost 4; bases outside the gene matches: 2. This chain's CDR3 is CASSEGQGNQPQHF. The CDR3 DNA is TGTGCCAGCAGCGAGGGACAGGGGAATCAGCCCCAGCATTTT.

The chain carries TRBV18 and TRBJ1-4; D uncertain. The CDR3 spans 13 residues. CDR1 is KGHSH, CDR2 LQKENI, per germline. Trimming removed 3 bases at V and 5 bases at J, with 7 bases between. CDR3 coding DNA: TGTGCCAGCTCACCTTCCCTGAATGAAAAACTGTTTTTT. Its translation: CASSPSLNEKLFF.

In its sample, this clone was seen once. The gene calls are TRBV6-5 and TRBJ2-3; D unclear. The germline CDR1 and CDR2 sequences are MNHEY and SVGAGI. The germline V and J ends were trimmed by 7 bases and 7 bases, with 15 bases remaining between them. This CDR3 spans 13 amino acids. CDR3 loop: CASTSGRAYTQYF. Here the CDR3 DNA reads TGTGCCAGCACTTCTGGGCGCGCCTATACGCAGTATTTT.

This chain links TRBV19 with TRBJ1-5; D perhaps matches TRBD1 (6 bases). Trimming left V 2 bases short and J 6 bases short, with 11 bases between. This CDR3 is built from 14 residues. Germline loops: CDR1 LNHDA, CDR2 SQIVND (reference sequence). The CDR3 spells CASSIMGAAQPQHF. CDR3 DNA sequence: TGTGCCAGTAGTATAATGGGGGCGGCTCAGCCCCAGCATTTT.

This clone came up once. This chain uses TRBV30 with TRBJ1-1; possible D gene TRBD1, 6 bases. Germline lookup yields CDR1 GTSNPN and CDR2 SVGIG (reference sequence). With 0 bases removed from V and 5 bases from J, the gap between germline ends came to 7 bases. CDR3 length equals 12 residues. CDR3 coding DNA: TGTGCCTGGAGTGTACAGGGAACTGAAGCTTTCTTT. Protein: CAWSVQGTEAFF.

DNA for the CDR3: TGTGCCAGCAACCGGGACAGGGGAGTCACAGATACGCAGTATTTT. Its protein product is CASNRDRGVTDTQYF. This chain uses TRBV2 with TRBJ2-3, with 10 bases lining up with TRBD1. Germline CDR1 SNHLY, CDR2 FYNNEI. J was trimmed by 2 bases and V by 7 bases; bases with no gene match: 6. The CDR3 loop spans 15 amino acids.

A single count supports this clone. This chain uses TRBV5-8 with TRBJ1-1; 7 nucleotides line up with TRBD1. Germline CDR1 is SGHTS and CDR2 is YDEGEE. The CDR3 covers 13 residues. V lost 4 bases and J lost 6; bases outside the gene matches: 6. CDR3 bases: TGTGCCAGCAGCGCGAGGGGGCTCGCTGAAGCTTTCTTT. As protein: CASSARGLAEAFF.

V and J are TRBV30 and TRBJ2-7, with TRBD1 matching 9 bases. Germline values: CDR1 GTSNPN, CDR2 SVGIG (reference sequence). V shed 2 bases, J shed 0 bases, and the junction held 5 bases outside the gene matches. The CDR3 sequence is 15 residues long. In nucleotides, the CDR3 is TGTGCCTGGAGTTCCGGGACAGGGAGCTCCTACGAGCAGTACTTC. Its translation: CAWSSGTGSSYEQYF.

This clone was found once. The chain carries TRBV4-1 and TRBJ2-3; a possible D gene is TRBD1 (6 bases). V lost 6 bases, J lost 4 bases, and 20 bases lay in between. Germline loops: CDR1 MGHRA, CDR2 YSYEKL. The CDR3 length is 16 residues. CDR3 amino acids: CASSPGDGKTSDTQYF. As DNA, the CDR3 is TGCGCCAGCAGTCCAGGGGACGGGAAAACGTCAGATACGCAGTATTTT.

DNA for the CDR3: TGTGCCAGCAGCTCTCCCGACAGGGGAATTGGCTACACCTTC. It specifies CASSSPDRGIGYTF. The chain joins TRBV27 to TRBJ1-2; 8 bases line up with TRBD1. Germline V gene sequence: CDR1 MNHEY, CDR2 SMNVEV (reference sequence). This CDR3 spans 14 amino acids. V lost 6 bases and J lost 7; bases outside the gene matches: 10.

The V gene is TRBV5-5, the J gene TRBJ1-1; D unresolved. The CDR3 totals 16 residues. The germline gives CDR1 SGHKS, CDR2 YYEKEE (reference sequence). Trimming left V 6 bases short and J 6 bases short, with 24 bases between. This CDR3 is CASTSNRFSKTAEAFF. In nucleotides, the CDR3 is TGTGCCAGCACCTCTAACCGGTTTAGTAAAACCGCTGAAGCTTTCTTT.

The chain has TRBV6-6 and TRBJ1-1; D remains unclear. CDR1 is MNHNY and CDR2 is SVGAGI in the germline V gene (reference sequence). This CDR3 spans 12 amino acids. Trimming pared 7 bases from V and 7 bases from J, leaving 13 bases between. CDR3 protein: CASNRFGVEAFF. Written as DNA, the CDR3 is TGTGCCAGCAACCGATTTGGAGTTGAAGCTTTCTTT.

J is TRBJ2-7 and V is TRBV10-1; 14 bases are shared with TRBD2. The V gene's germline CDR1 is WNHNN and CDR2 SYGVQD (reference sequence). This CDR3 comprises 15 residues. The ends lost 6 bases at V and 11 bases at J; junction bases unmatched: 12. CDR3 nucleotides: TGCGCCAGCAGCCCCGACGGGACTAGCGGGAGACGGAAGTACTTC. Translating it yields CASSPDGTSGRRKYF.

CDR3 in amino acids: CASKYPESYEQYF. For the CDR3, the DNA is TGTGCCAGCAAATATCCTGAGTCCTACGAGCAGTACTTC. The chain employs TRBV2 and TRBJ2-7, with D unclear. CDR3 length: 13 residues. CDR1 is SNHLY and CDR2 is FYNNEI in the germline V gene. Deletions cut 7 bases from V and 1 base from J, with 11 bases between.

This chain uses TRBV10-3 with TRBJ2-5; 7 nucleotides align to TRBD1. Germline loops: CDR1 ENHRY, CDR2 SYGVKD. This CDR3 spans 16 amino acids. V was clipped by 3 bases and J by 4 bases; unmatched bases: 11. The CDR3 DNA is TGTGCCATCAGTGACTCCGACAGGGCCCCTCGAGAGACCCAGTACTTC. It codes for CAISDSDRAPRETQYF.

CDR3 nucleotide sequence: TGTGCCAGCAGTGATTTGGGGGGGCTTACCTACGAGCAGTACTTC. Residues: CASSDLGGLTYEQYF. The rearrangement links TRBV2 to TRBJ2-7; the D gene is possibly TRBD2 (7 bases). Germline assignment: CDR1 SNHLY and CDR2 FYNNEI. Trimming left V 3 bases short and J 2 bases short, with 14 bases between. The length of the CDR3 is 15 residues.

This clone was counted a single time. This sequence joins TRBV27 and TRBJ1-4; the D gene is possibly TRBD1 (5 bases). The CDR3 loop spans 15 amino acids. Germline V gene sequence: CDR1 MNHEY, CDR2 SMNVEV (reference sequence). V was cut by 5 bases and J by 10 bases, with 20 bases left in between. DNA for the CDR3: TGTGCCAGCAGTCCCGGGGCAAGGGAGGGAGGAAAACTGTTTTTT. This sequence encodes CASSPGAREGGKLFF.

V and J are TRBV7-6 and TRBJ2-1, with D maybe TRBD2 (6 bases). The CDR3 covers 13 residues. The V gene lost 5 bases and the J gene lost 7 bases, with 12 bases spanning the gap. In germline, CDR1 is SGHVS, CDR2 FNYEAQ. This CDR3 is CASSGFRGNEQFF. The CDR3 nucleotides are TGTGCCAGCAGCGGGTTCCGGGGGAATGAGCAGTTCTTC.

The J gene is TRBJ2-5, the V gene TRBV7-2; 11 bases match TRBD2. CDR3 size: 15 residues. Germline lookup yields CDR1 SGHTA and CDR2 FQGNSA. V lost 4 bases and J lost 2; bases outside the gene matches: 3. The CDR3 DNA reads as TGTGCCAGCAGCTCACTAGCGGGAGTACAAGAGACCCAGTACTTC. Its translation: CASSSLAGVQETQYF.

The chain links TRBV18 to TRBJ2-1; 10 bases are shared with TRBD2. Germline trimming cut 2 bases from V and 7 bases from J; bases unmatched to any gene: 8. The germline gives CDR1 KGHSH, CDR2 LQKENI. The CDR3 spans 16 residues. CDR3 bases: TGTGCCAGCTCACCAAGTCTAGCGGGAGTTCTTAATGAGCAGTTCTTC. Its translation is CASSPSLAGVLNEQFF. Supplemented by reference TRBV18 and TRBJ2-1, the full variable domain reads NAGVMQNPRHLVRRRGQEARLRCSPMKGHSHVYWYRQLPEEGLKFMVYLQKENIIDESGMPKERFSAEFPKEGPSILRIQQVVRGDSAAYFCASSPSLAGVLNEQFFGPGTRLTVL.

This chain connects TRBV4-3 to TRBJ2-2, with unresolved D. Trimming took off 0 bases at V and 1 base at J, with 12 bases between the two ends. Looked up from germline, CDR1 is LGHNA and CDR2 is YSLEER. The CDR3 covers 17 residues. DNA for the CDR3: TGCGCCAGCAGCCAAGATCGCCCGAGGAGGAACACCGGGGAGCTGTTTTTT. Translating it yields CASSQDRPRRNTGELFF.

The chain's CDR3 is CASSVTEVYGYTF. The CDR3, as DNA: TGTGCCAGCAGTGTTACGGAGGTCTATGGCTACACCTTC. The rearrangement joins TRBV25-1 to TRBJ1-2; D is unresolved. Germline V gene sequence: CDR1 MGHDK, CDR2 SYGVNS. V lost 4 bases and J 4 bases, leaving 10 bases between the germline ends. The CDR3 has 13 amino acids.

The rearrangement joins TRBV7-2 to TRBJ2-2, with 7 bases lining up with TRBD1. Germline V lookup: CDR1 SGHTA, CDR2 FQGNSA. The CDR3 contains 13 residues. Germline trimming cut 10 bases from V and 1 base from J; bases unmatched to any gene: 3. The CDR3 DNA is TGTGCCATACAGGGGAAGAACACCGGGGAGCTGTTTTTT. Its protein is CAIQGKNTGELFF.

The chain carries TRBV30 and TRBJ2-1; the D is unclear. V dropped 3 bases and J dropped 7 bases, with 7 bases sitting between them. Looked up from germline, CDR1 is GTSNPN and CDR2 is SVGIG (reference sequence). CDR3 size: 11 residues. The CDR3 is CAWSKLNEQFF. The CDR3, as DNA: TGTGCCTGGAGCAAATTGAATGAGCAGTTCTTC.

The CDR3 DNA reads as TGTGCCAGCAGTCTCGGACAGGGGAACACTGAAGCTTTCTTT. This translates into CASSLGQGNTEAFF. This chain connects TRBV27 to TRBJ1-1; 8 bases are shared with TRBD1. The CDR3 contains 14 residues. Germline V CDR1 and CDR2: MNHEY, SMNVEV (reference sequence). J gave up 1 base and V 5 bases, and 3 bases lay outside the gene matches.